This TCR beta chain derives from a study of technical replicates of blood from several donors. TCRdb's table, derived via immunoSEQ multiplex PCR, lists solely in-frame clones and lacks some. The sample has about 70,000 clones, almost 98% seen once. Germline CDR1 SNHLY, CDR2 FYNNEI. The CDR3 extends over 14 amino acids. V trimming: 8 bases; J trimming: 9 bases; junction bases outside the gene matches: 8. The sequence was obtained from a human donor in good health. The chain uses TRBV2 and TRBJ2-1, with 12 bases lining up with TRBD2. Sequenced input: T cells isolated from PBMCs. DNA for the CDR3: TGTGCCAGCTCCACTAGCGGGGGGCGGCGTGAGCAGTTCTTC. It is translated as CASSTSGGRREQFF.